This T cell receptor (beta chain) was profiled in a study of early T cells in non-severe SARS-CoV-2 infection. About the study: The study sequenced bulk RNA from unsorted whole blood, with chains unpaired. Broader study findings: Missing private and CD4 specificities, VDJdb matching favored anti-spike CD8 responses.

The protocol attached unique molecular identifiers to individual cDNA molecules. MiXCR, run by TCRdb on the 5' RACE reads, gives a single entry per CDR3 protein. The top ten clones hold less than 6.5% of a sample with about 69,000 distinct CDR3 sequences, about 10% of them seen once. This clonotype appeared a few times. Its antigen is as yet unknown. V lost 6 bases and J 5 bases, leaving 14 bases between the germline ends. CDR3 length: 12 amino acids. Per the germline V gene, CDR1 is SQVTM and CDR2 is ANQGSEA. Material: whole blood. The chain has TRBV29-1 and TRBJ2-7, with D uncertain. The receptor was isolated from an adult who was a healthcare worker with PCR-confirmed SARS-CoV-2 infection or an uninfected control (not recorded which). CDR3 bases: TGCAGCGTGATCTCTGATCGGGACGAGCAGTACTTC. Residues: CSVISDRDEQYF.